What follows describes a single T cell receptor (beta chain). The protocol was immunoSEQ multiplex PCR, while the TCRdb copy is restricted to in-frame clones and leaves out a portion. The data show tens of thousands of clones, 84% seen once. CDR3 length equals 16 residues. The V gene's germline CDR1 is SNHLY and CDR2 FYNNEI. The V and J ends lost 4 bases and 0 bases respectively, with 10 bases between them. This sample was taken from a study of cytomegalovirus exposure and HLA in healthy donors. Source material: PBMCs. The gene calls are TRBV2 and TRBJ1-6; D gene uncertain. The receptor's source is a woman between 18 and 29 years old in good health and CMV-seropositive. CDR3 nucleotide sequence: TGTGCCAGCAGTGTGGTAGGGAGCTCCTATAATTCACCCCTCCACTTT. This encodes CASSVVGSSYNSPLHF.